These 19 T cell receptor beta chains share one sample of origin, sequenced in a study of blood T cell repertoires in COVID-19. Using immunoSEQ multiplex PCR, the repertoire was profiled, and TCRdb retains in-frame clones only, with some absent. Counted here are roughly 200,000 clones, about nine tenths occurring once; the ten biggest clones make up 1.7%. Sequencing input: peripheral blood. These receptors all come from a man aged 65 to 85 with acute or convalescent COVID-19.

Notes on this clone: Other DNA sequences in this sample translate to the same CDR3. The J gene is TRBJ1-1, the V gene TRBV2; 7 positions agree with TRBD1. The CDR3 length is 13 residues. V was clipped by 6 bases and J by 2 bases; unmatched bases: 3. In germline, CDR1 is SNHLY, CDR2 FYNNEI. The CDR3 coding sequence is TGTGCCAGCAGCCGGGACAGCAACACTGAAGCTTTCTTT. Encoded protein: CASSRDSNTEAFF.

The rearrangement joins TRBV2 to TRBJ2-2; D perhaps matches TRBD2 (5 bases). With 6 bases removed from V and 5 bases from J, the gap between germline ends came to 10 bases. CDR1 and CDR2 from the germline V gene are SNHLY and FYNNEI. The CDR3 extends over 13 amino acids. CDR3 loop: CASRREPTGELFF. Here the CDR3 DNA reads TGTGCCAGCAGGAGGGAACCAACCGGGGAGCTGTTTTTT.

The chain links TRBV4-2 to TRBJ2-1, with 9 bases aligning to TRBD2. This CDR3 region has 15 residues. V lost 0 bases to trimming and J lost 7 bases; unmatched junction nucleotides: 4. Germline V lookup: CDR1 LGHNA, CDR2 YNFKEQ. The DNA of the CDR3 is TGTGCCAGCAGCCAAGAACATAGCGGGAGAAATGAGCAGTTCTTC. Translating it yields CASSQEHSGRNEQFF.

The V and J genes are TRBV9 and TRBJ2-7, with TRBD1 matching over 9 bases. The CDR3 is 14 residues long. Germline assignment: CDR1 SGDLS and CDR2 YYNGEE. Losses at the gene ends were 4 bases for V and 2 bases for J; bases not matched to a gene: 4. The CDR3 nucleotides are TGTGCCAGCAGCACCGGGACAGGGACCTACGAGCAGTACTTC. Amino acid sequence: CASSTGTGTYEQYF.

This rearrangement joins TRBV18 to TRBJ1-1; perhaps TRBD1 as D (5 bases). The CDR3 consists of 14 residues. Germline CDR1 KGHSH, CDR2 LQKENI. V was clipped by 3 bases and J by 0 bases, with 8 bases between them. The CDR3 region has the DNA TGTGCCAGCTCACCTCAGACAGTGAACACTGAAGCTTTCTTT. Protein: CASSPQTVNTEAFF.

This sequence joins TRBV5-4 and TRBJ1-6; no clear D gene. V lost 0 bases to trimming and J lost 7 bases, with 5 bases between them. The germline V gene has CDR1 SGHNT and CDR2 YYREEE (reference sequence). This CDR3 region has 13 residues. CDR3 sequence (DNA): TGTGCCAGCAGCTTGGCGGGGAATTCACCCCTCCACTTT. Encoded protein: CASSLAGNSPLHF.

The CDR3 coding sequence is TGTGCCAGCTCACCGCAGGGAGGCGGTAGTGAAAAACTGTTTTTT. Its protein is CASSPQGGGSEKLFF. The chain uses TRBV18 and TRBJ1-4; D might be TRBD1 (5 bases). CDR3 length: 15 residues. Looked up from germline, CDR1 is KGHSH and CDR2 is LQKENI. V lost 3 bases and J lost 7, with 15 bases in between.

The chain employs TRBV19 and TRBJ1-5, with TRBD1 as a possible D gene (6 bases). The V and J ends lost 3 bases and 5 bases respectively, with 11 bases between them. The CDR3 length is 14 residues. Germline CDR1 and CDR2: LNHDA and SQIVND (reference sequence). CDR3: CASSIRGRDQPQHF. The CDR3 DNA is TGTGCCAGTAGTATCAGGGGTAGGGATCAGCCCCAGCATTTT. Complete variable domain (other parts from reference TRBV19 and TRBJ1-5): DGGITQSPKYLFRKEGQNVTLSCEQNLNHDAMYWYRQDPGQGLRLIYYSQIVNDFQKGDIAEGYSVSREKKESFPLTVTSAQKNPTAFYLCASSIRGRDQPQHFGDGTRLSIL.

The V gene is TRBV7-8, the J gene TRBJ1-5; unclear D gene. CDR3 length equals 13 residues. CDR1 is SGHVS, CDR2 FQNEAQ, per germline. V lost 5 bases, J lost 7 bases, and 12 bases lay in between. In DNA, the CDR3 is TGTGCCAGCAGCCGAACTTCTTGGCAGCCCCAGCATTTT. This encodes CASSRTSWQPQHF.

This clone was seen just once. The chain's CDR3 is CASSLAAGAGDTQYF. DNA for the CDR3: TGCGCCAGCAGCTTGGCGGCGGGAGCAGGAGATACGCAGTATTTT. The rearrangement uses TRBV5-1 and TRBJ2-3; 7 nucleotides match TRBD2. The CDR3 contains 15 residues. The germline CDR1 and CDR2 sequences are SGHRS and YFSETQ. With 0 bases clipped from V and 5 bases from J, the junction kept 6 bases outside the gene matches.

The V and J genes are TRBV28 and TRBJ1-3, with D tentatively TRBD1 (5 bases). V gave up 5 bases and J gave up 1 base, with 18 bases separating them. The germline gives CDR1 MDHEN, CDR2 SYDVKM. The CDR3 totals 17 residues. The CDR3 reads CASSQRTGTESGNTIYF. CDR3 coding DNA: TGTGCCAGCAGTCAGCGAACCGGGACTGAGTCTGGAAACACCATATATTTT.

The rearrangement links TRBV5-6 to TRBJ2-5; D is unresolved. The germline V and J ends were trimmed by 4 bases and 3 bases, with 13 bases remaining between them. The CDR3 covers 14 residues. Looked up from germline, CDR1 is SGHDT and CDR2 is YYEEEE. The CDR3 sequence: CASSTPGREETQYF. The CDR3 DNA reads as TGTGCCAGCAGCACGCCGGGTCGAGAAGAGACCCAGTACTTC.

This clone was seen only a few times. The chain joins TRBV7-3 to TRBJ2-2, with TRBD2 as a possible D gene (6 bases). This CDR3 is 19 amino acids long. V was trimmed by 0 bases and J by 2 bases, leaving 19 bases between them. Germline V gene sequence: CDR1 SGHTA, CDR2 FQGTGA. CDR3 nucleotide sequence: TGTGCCAGCAGCTTAACAGTATCCCCCGTAGCGGCTAACACCGGGGAGCTGTTTTTT. Its protein is CASSLTVSPVAANTGELFF. Full variable domain (rest looked up from reference TRBV7-3 and TRBJ2-2): GAGVSQTPSNKVTEKGKYVELRCDPISGHTALYWYRQSLGQGPEFLIYFQGTGAADDSGLPNDRFFAVRPEGSVSTLKIQRTERGDSAVYLCASSLTVSPVAANTGELFFGEGSRLTVL.

In its sample, this clone was seen a few times. V is TRBV11-3 and J is TRBJ1-1, with D possibly TRBD1 on 5 matching bases. The CDR3 is 13 residues long. V gave up 5 bases and J gave up 3 bases, with 10 bases separating them. The germline CDR1 and CDR2 sequences are SGHNT and YENEEA. The chain's CDR3 is CASSRRGDTEAFF. CDR3 bases: TGTGCCAGCAGCAGGCGGGGGGACACTGAAGCTTTCTTT.

The chain has TRBV6-5 and TRBJ2-1; 7 bases fit TRBD1. With V trimmed by 5 bases and J by 8 bases, 6 bases remained unmatched. Germline-derived CDR1 and CDR2 are MNHEY and SVGAGI. This CDR3 has 13 residues. The CDR3 sequence is CASSTGVRDEQFF. CDR3 coding DNA: TGTGCCAGCAGTACAGGGGTCCGGGATGAGCAGTTCTTC.

The chain combines TRBV19 with TRBJ2-3, with 11 bases aligning to TRBD2. The CDR3 contains 15 residues. V shed 1 base, J shed 6 bases, and the junction held 3 bases outside the gene matches. The germline CDR1 and CDR2 sequences are LNHDA and SQIVND (reference sequence). As DNA, the CDR3 is TGTGCCAGTAGTATAGTGGGGACTAGCGGCGATACGCAGTATTTT. Encoded protein: CASSIVGTSGDTQYF.

The rearrangement links TRBV12-3 or TRBV12-4 to TRBJ2-7; D ambiguous. V was shortened by 8 bases and J by 1 base, with 12 bases between the two germline ends. The CDR3 contains 13 residues. Here the CDR3 reads CASASHGSYEQYF. DNA for the CDR3: TGTGCCAGCGCTTCACACGGGTCCTACGAGCAGTACTTC.

The chain carries TRBV3-1 (or the pseudogene TRBV3-2) and TRBJ2-1; 11 nucleotides align to TRBD2. Germline-derived CDR1 and CDR2 are LGHDT and YNNKEL (reference sequence). V shed 0 bases, J shed 7 bases, and the junction held 14 bases outside the gene matches. The CDR3 totals 19 residues. CDR3 nucleotides: TGTGCCAGCAGCCAAGATTGGGCTAGCGGGAGGTCCAGAGGGAATGAGCAGTTCTTC. The encoded protein is CASSQDWASGRSRGNEQFF.

This clone was seen only once. V is TRBV19 and J is TRBJ1-5; D uncertain. The V end lost 6 bases, the J end lost 6 bases, and 12 bases lay between the germline ends. The CDR3 consists of 13 residues. The germline gives CDR1 LNHDA, CDR2 SQIVND (reference sequence). The CDR3 region has the DNA TGTGCCAGTAGCAGTAACACCGCTCAGCCCCAGCATTTT. Its translation: CASSSNTAQPQHF.